These 21 T cell receptor beta chains were sequenced from one sample in a study of T cells after yellow fever vaccination. TCRdb analysed the 5' RACE reads with MiXCR anew, one entry per CDR3 protein. The repertoire includes roughly 340,000 distinct CDR3 sequences, almost 4% of them detected once, and 20% to 30% sits in the top ten. Sequenced here: PBMCs, sampled 5 days after the yellow fever booster vaccination. The source is a man aged 18 to 29 who received the YFV17D yellow fever vaccine.

The chain has TRBV20-1 and TRBJ1-2; 7 bases match TRBD1. This CDR3 region has 17 residues. Germline V gives CDR1 DFQATT, CDR2 SNEGSKA (reference sequence). V dropped 5 bases and J dropped 4; count of bases not matched to a gene: 19. CDR3 nucleotide sequence: TGCAGTGCTCGGTCCCGGGACAGCGCCCGTCTGAGCTATGGCTACACCTTC. Amino acid sequence: CSARSRDSARLSYGYTF.

This clonotype appeared a few times. V usage is TRBV14 and J usage is TRBJ1-2; D gene ambiguous. V lost 4 bases and J 3 bases, leaving 12 bases between the germline ends. The CDR3 sequence is 14 residues long. Looked up from germline, CDR1 is SGHDN and CDR2 is FVKESK. The CDR3 DNA reads as TGTGCCAGCAGCCTACGGGTCCGGGACTATGGCTACACCTTC. Translated, it gives CASSLRVRDYGYTF.

This clonotype was detected only a few times. The chain is built from TRBV29-1 and TRBJ1-2, with TRBD1 as a possible D gene (6 bases). CDR1 and CDR2 from the germline V gene are SQVTM and ANQGSEA. The CDR3 has 13 amino acids. V gave up 3 bases and J gave up 5 bases, with 13 bases separating them. CDR3 sequence reads: CSVDKGGRYGYTF. CDR3 nucleotide sequence: TGCAGCGTTGATAAAGGGGGTCGATATGGCTACACCTTC. Drawing the rest from reference TRBV29-1 and TRBJ1-2, the complete variable domain is SAVISQKPSRDICQRGTSLTIQCQVDSQVTMMFWYRQQPGQSLTLIATANQGSEATYESGFVIDKFPISRPNLTFSTLTVSNMSPEDSSIYLCSVDKGGRYGYTFGSGTRLTVV.

The CDR3 bases are TGTGCCAGTAATCCGTTGGGACAGGGGGCAACAGATACGCAGTATTTT. Amino acid sequence: CASNPLGQGATDTQYF. This chain joins TRBV19 and TRBJ2-3; 12 bases line up with TRBD1. There are 16 residues in the CDR3. The germline CDR1 and CDR2 sequences are LNHDA and SQIVND (reference sequence). V trimming: 7 bases; J trimming: 3 bases; junction bases outside the gene matches: 8.

The rearrangement uses TRBV7-3 and TRBJ1-2, with TRBD1 matching over 7 bases. The germline gives CDR1 SGHTA, CDR2 FQGTGA. The CDR3 is 16 residues long. With 5 bases clipped from V and 2 bases from J, the junction kept 11 bases outside the gene matches. The CDR3 bases are TGTGCCAGCAGCCCCTCGGGGGACAGAGCGAACTATGGCTACACCTTC. Translating it yields CASSPSGDRANYGYTF.

J is TRBJ2-3 and V is TRBV4-3; D is undetermined. Trimming took 0 bases from V and 12 from J, leaving 13 bases between them. The germline gives CDR1 LGHNA, CDR2 YSLEER. The CDR3 covers 13 residues. The CDR3 DNA reads TGCGCCAGCAGCCAAGATAAGGGCCGAGGCCAGTATTTT. Amino acid sequence: CASSQDKGRGQYF.

This sequence joins TRBV6-5 and TRBJ1-4, with D maybe TRBD1 (5 bases). This CDR3 has 15 amino acids. The germline V gene has CDR1 MNHEY and CDR2 SVGAGI. V lost 6 bases to trimming and J lost 11 bases, with 22 bases between them. In nucleotides, the CDR3 is TGTGCCAGCAGCCTCGCCGGGGGGGGTTTGCGGAAACTGTTTTTT. Translation: CASSLAGGGLRKLFF.

This clonotype was recorded many times. The chain has TRBV6-1 and TRBJ1-6; possibly TRBD1 for D (5 bases). Germline assignment: CDR1 MNHNS and CDR2 SASEGT. This CDR3 contains 14 residues. Trimming pared 8 bases from V and 7 bases from J, leaving 15 bases between. CDR3 residues: CASGTPGSNSPLHF. The CDR3, as DNA: TGTGCCAGCGGGACTCCAGGGTCGAATTCACCCCTCCACTTT.

This clonotype was detected ten times or more. The CDR3 DNA sequence: TGTGCCAGCAGTTACGACCTCCGGGACAGGGGCAATGAGCAGTTCTTC. This translates into CASSYDLRDRGNEQFF. The chain combines TRBV6-2 or TRBV6-3 with TRBJ2-1, with 10 bases aligning to TRBD1. Germline V gene sequence: CDR1 MNHEY, CDR2 SVGEGT. The J segment lost 6 bases and the V segment lost 2 bases, leaving 7 bases of the junction unmatched. The length of the CDR3 is 16 residues.

This clonotype was seen ten or more times. The chain employs TRBV12-3 or TRBV12-4 and TRBJ2-7, with a possible D match to TRBD1 (5 bases). Trimming pared 6 bases from V and 2 bases from J, leaving 11 bases between. This CDR3 region has 13 residues. The CDR3 coding sequence is TGTGCCAGCAGCCTAACAGGCACCTACGAGCAGTACGTC. Its translation is CASSLTGTYEQYV.

This clonotype showed up just a few times. The chain has TRBV30 and TRBJ2-7; D ambiguous. Germline assignment: CDR1 GTSNPN and CDR2 SVGIG (reference sequence). The ends were cut back, 2 bases at V and 5 bases at J, with 4 bases in the middle. The CDR3 is 10 residues long. The CDR3 DNA reads as TGTGCCTGGAGTAGGGACGAGCAGTACTTC. Protein: CAWSRDEQYF.

This clonotype was seen many times. V usage is TRBV5-1 and J usage is TRBJ2-5; the D is unclear. Trimming removed 0 bases from V and 4 bases from J, with 7 bases in between. The CDR3 covers 13 residues. The germline gives CDR1 SGHRS, CDR2 YFSETQ. Here the CDR3 reads CASSLGSGETQYF. In DNA, the CDR3 is TGCGCCAGCAGCTTGGGCTCGGGAGAGACCCAGTACTTC. Together with reference TRBV5-1 and TRBJ2-5, the CDR3 gives the full variable domain: KAGVTQTPRYLIKTRGQQVTLSCSPISGHRSVSWYQQTPGQGLQFLFEYFSETQRNKGNFPGRFSGRQFSNSRSEMNVSTLELGDSALYLCASSLGSGETQYFGPGTRLLVL.

V gene TRBV4-1 combines with J gene TRBJ1-2; possible D gene TRBD1, 5 bases. The CDR3 is 15 amino acids. Per germline, CDR1 MGHRA and CDR2 YSYEKL. The germline V and J ends were trimmed by 3 bases and 11 bases, with 22 bases remaining between them. CDR3 loop: CASSQALREGRRYTF. The CDR3 coding sequence is TGCGCCAGCAGCCAGGCTCTCAGGGAGGGGAGGCGATACACCTTC.

This clonotype was found a few times. V is TRBV1 and J is TRBJ2-5; no check of the table's D call, TRBD1, against the DNA was made. TRBV1 is a listed pseudogene. The CDR3 loop spans 15 amino acids. The CDR3 sequence is CTSSQNCRSGQTQYF. As DNA, the CDR3 is TGCACCAGCAGCCAAAACTGTCGGAGTGGGCAGACCCAGTACTTC.

This clonotype was detected ten times or more. The chain uses TRBV4-1 and TRBJ1-1; D not certain. The germline V gene encodes CDR1 MGHRA and CDR2 YSYEKL. V was clipped by 2 bases and J by 1 base, with 11 bases between them. The CDR3 covers 15 residues. The CDR3 DNA reads as TGCGCCAGCAGCCAACAAGATGACCGGAACACTGAAGCTTTCTTT. It specifies CASSQQDDRNTEAFF.

This clonotype was observed at least ten times. The chain links TRBV4-2 to TRBJ1-2; D call uncertain. Germline CDR1 is LGHNA and CDR2 is YNFKEQ. The CDR3 runs 16 residues. Trimming left V 4 bases short and J 4 bases short, with 19 bases between. Here the CDR3 reads CASSPSFRDPFYGYTF. CDR3 nucleotides: TGTGCCAGCAGCCCCTCATTCCGGGATCCCTTCTATGGCTACACCTTC.

The table lists this clonotype with many counts. V usage is TRBV7-9 and J usage is TRBJ1-5; D perhaps matches TRBD1 (5 bases). The CDR3 spans 15 residues. Germline CDR1 SEHNR, CDR2 FQNEAQ (reference sequence). V gave up 6 bases and J gave up 5 bases, with 17 bases separating them. Here the CDR3 DNA reads TGTGCCAGCAGACCCGGGACCTCCTCGGATCAGCCCCAGCATTTT. It is translated as CASRPGTSSDQPQHF. The full variable domain, rest sourced from reference TRBV7-9 and TRBJ1-5, is DTGVSQNPRHKITKRGQNVTFRCDPISEHNRLYWYRQTLGQGPEFLTYFQNEAQLEKSRLLSDRFSAERPKGSFSTLEIQRTEQGDSAMYLCASRPGTSSDQPQHFGDGTRLSIL.

This clonotype came up many times. CDR3 sequence reads: CASSEPGASWQYV. The DNA for the CDR3 is TGTGCCAGCAGTGAACCCGGGGCCAGTTGGCAGTACGTC. The chain employs TRBV6-1 and TRBJ2-7; D tentatively reads TRBD1 or TRBD2 (5 bases each). CDR1 is MNHNS, CDR2 SASEGT, per germline. V was trimmed by 2 bases and J by 9 bases, leaving 14 bases between them. The CDR3 runs to 13 residues.

This clonotype was detected ten times or more. This chain joins TRBV5-1 and TRBJ2-7; D assignment may be TRBD1 or TRBD2 (5 bases each). V lost 1 base and J 1 base, leaving 12 bases between the germline ends. Germline loops: CDR1 SGHRS, CDR2 YFSETQ. The CDR3 spans 15 residues. The CDR3 spells CASSLQPGGSYEQYV. The CDR3, as DNA: TGCGCCAGCAGCTTGCAGCCTGGGGGTTCCTACGAGCAGTACGTC.

This chain uses TRBV11-1 with TRBJ2-2, with 10 bases that match TRBD1. From germline, CDR1 is SGHAT and CDR2 FQDESV (reference sequence). The CDR3 spans 17 residues. Unmatched junction bases numbered 9, after V lost 3 bases and J lost 5 bases. The CDR3 sequence is CASSFPAGTGVTGELFF. CDR3 DNA: TGTGCCAGCAGCTTTCCGGCCGGGACAGGGGTTACCGGGGAGCTGTTTTTT.

There are many counts of this clonotype. This rearrangement joins TRBV5-1 to TRBJ2-2; TRBD1 matches at 9 bases. Germline V gene sequence: CDR1 SGHRS, CDR2 YFSETQ. CDR3 length: 14 residues. The V gene end was trimmed by 4 bases and the J gene end by 5 bases; junction bases not matched to a gene: 3. The CDR3: CASSVGTGTGELFF. The CDR3 coding sequence is TGCGCCAGCAGCGTAGGGACAGGGACCGGGGAGCTGTTTTTT.